The clone carrying this T cell receptor beta chain appeared a few times. Its antigen is still unknown. This sample is part of a study of T cells after yellow fever vaccination. Per germline, CDR1 SNHLY and CDR2 FYNNEI. There are 11 residues in the CDR3. The V and J ends lost 7 bases and 8 bases respectively, with 11 bases between them. Overall study findings and caveats: Clonotypes appearing in both CD4 and CD8 compartments existed, and their share was small. Post-booster samples contained most primary-vaccination clones (roughly 96% CD4, about 90% CD8). A faster peak, day 5 versus 15, was reached by the weaker secondary response.

By 5'RACE template switching, TCR cDNA was produced, with a universal primer site and UMIs added in the process. TCRdb fed the 5' RACE reads into MiXCR, producing one record per CDR3 protein. The sample consists of around 340,000 distinct CDR3 sequences, about 12% of them appearing once. The sequenced sample was CD4+ T cells sorted from PBMCs, obtained 15 days after the yellow fever booster vaccination. This TCR was recovered from a young man who received the YFV17D yellow fever vaccine. The chain is built from TRBV2 and TRBJ1-2; D perhaps matches TRBD1 (6 bases). The CDR3 sequence: CASTRGYGYTF. CDR3 sequence (DNA): TGTGCCAGCACCAGGGGATACGGCTACACCTTC.